One and the same sample provided the 13 T cell receptor beta chains below, sequenced in a study of identical twins. TCRdb re-called the 5' RACE reads with MiXCR, one entry per CDR3 protein. The sample includes roughly 250,000 distinct CDR3 sequences, approximately 7% of them seen just once. Another study also made use of these data, one on yellow fever vaccine responses in identical twins.

The sample consisted of memory (CD45RO+) T cells sorted from blood. These receptors originate from a young woman in good health.

V usage is TRBV29-1 and J usage is TRBJ1-3; no firm D call. CDR3 length equals 14 residues. Trimming took 4 bases from V and 0 from J, leaving 10 bases between them. Germline CDR1 reads SQVTM; CDR2 reads ANQGSEA. The DNA for the CDR3 is TGCAGCGTTGGGGTCAGTAACTCTGGAAACACCATATATTTT. Amino acid sequence: CSVGVSNSGNTIYF.

There are many counts of this clonotype. The chain couples TRBV12-3 or TRBV12-4 to TRBJ1-3, with unresolved D. The CDR3 is made up of 15 amino acids. With 5 bases removed from V and 0 bases from J, the gap between germline ends came to 11 bases. The CDR3 region has the DNA TGTGCCAGCAGTCCAATCAAGAGCTCTGGAAACACCATATATTTT. This gives the protein CASSPIKSSGNTIYF.

This chain uses TRBV12-3 or TRBV12-4 with TRBJ2-1, with 10 bases that match TRBD2. The CDR3 length is 12 residues. V lost 7 bases and J lost 9; bases outside the gene matches: 3. In DNA form, the CDR3 reads TGTGCCAGCATAGCGGGGGGACCTGAGCAGTTCTTC. The encoded protein is CASIAGGPEQFF.

This clonotype has a count of ten or more. This chain connects TRBV5-1 to TRBJ1-1; D remains ambiguous. The length of the CDR3 is 14 residues. The germline gives CDR1 SGHRS, CDR2 YFSETQ. V gave up 4 bases and J gave up 6 bases, with 16 bases separating them. In DNA form, the CDR3 reads TGCGCCAGCAGCCCCGGGTGGAATGAACCTGAAGCTTTCTTT. It codes for CASSPGWNEPEAFF.

This clonotype came up many times. The chain employs TRBV15 and TRBJ1-5, with D tentatively TRBD1 (5 bases). The CDR3 is 16 residues long. V was cut by 1 base and J by 8 bases, with 18 bases left in between. Germline CDR1 LNHNV, CDR2 YYDKDF (reference sequence). For the CDR3, the DNA is TGTGCCACCAGCAGAGGGACCGCACCTGGGGGTAAGCCCCAGCATTTT. Its translation is CATSRGTAPGGKPQHF.

This clonotype was seen more than once but under ten times. This chain links TRBV20-1 with TRBJ2-3; maybe TRBD1 (6 bases). Germline CDR1 is DFQATT and CDR2 is SNEGSKA (reference sequence). The CDR3 loop spans 15 amino acids. V gave up 5 bases and J gave up 2 bases, with 17 bases separating them. The CDR3 reads CSAVTGHEITDTQYF. The DNA of the CDR3 is TGCAGTGCTGTCACAGGGCATGAAATCACAGATACGCAGTATTTT.

V gene TRBV4-1 combines with J gene TRBJ2-3, with 9 positions matching TRBD1. Trimming took 0 bases from V and 3 from J; bases not matched to a gene: 7. Germline values: CDR1 MGHRA, CDR2 YSYEKL. The CDR3 is 17 residues long. This chain's CDR3 is CASSQDLGTGTTDTQYF. CDR3 bases: TGCGCCAGCAGCCAAGATCTGGGGACAGGGACGACAGATACGCAGTATTTT.

The sample holds many counts of this clonotype. The chain joins TRBV12-3 or TRBV12-4 to TRBJ1-1, with D possibly matching TRBD1 (5 bases). The CDR3 runs to 16 residues. Trimming took 6 bases from V and 0 from J, leaving 17 bases between them. CDR3 protein: CASRRGGDLLNTEAFF. The CDR3 DNA is TGTGCCAGCAGGCGGGGAGGGGACCTTCTGAACACTGAAGCTTTCTTT.

The V call is TRBV3-1, the J call TRBJ1-1; D is uncertain. The CDR3 sequence is 14 residues long. Germline-derived CDR1 and CDR2 are LGHDT and YNNKEL (reference sequence). With 4 bases removed from V and 0 bases from J, the gap between germline ends came to 9 bases. CDR3 region: CASSPQRVNTEAFF. The CDR3, as DNA: TGTGCCAGCAGCCCTCAGCGAGTGAACACTGAAGCTTTCTTT.

In its sample, this clonotype was seen a few times. In nucleotides, the CDR3 is TGTGCCAGCACCAAGGGGGCCAGGCGCTCCTACAATGAGCAGTTCTTC. This codes for CASTKGARRSYNEQFF. The gene calls are TRBV2 and TRBJ2-1; TRBD1 agrees at 7 bases. J was trimmed by 0 bases and V by 7 bases; bases with no gene match: 9. Germline V gene data show CDR1 as SNHLY and CDR2 as FYNNEI. The CDR3 has 16 residues.

This chain uses TRBV20-1 with TRBJ2-4, with D perhaps TRBD1 (6 bases). V lost 7 bases to trimming and J lost 2 bases, with 15 bases between them. The CDR3 covers 14 residues. CDR1 and CDR2 from the germline V gene are DFQATT and SNEGSKA (reference sequence). As DNA, the CDR3 is TGCAGTGTTTATGGGGGCGCGCCCAAAAACATTCAGTACTTC. As protein: CSVYGGAPKNIQYF.

The chain couples TRBV11-2 to TRBJ1-1, with D maybe TRBD1 (6 bases). The germline V and J ends were trimmed by 7 bases and 6 bases, with 21 bases remaining between them. The CDR3 has 15 amino acids. CDR1 and CDR2 from the germline V gene are SGHAT and FQNNGV. The DNA for the CDR3 is TGTGCCAGCATCCGGGTGGGGGGCGCCGCCGCTGAAGCTTTCTTT. Amino acid sequence: CASIRVGGAAAEAFF.

This clonotype was counted many times. The chain carries TRBV7-9 and TRBJ2-7; D possibly corresponds to TRBD2 (5 bases). Trimming cost V 7 bases and J 6 bases, with 25 bases left between them. Germline V gene sequence: CDR1 SEHNR, CDR2 FQNEAQ (reference sequence). The CDR3 has 16 amino acids. The CDR3 nucleotides read TGTGCCAGCACCCCACCGCTGGGAGAGGGAAGGCGCGAGCAGTACTTC. Encoded protein: CASTPPLGEGRREQYF.